This T cell receptor beta chain is drawn from a study of blood T cell repertoires in COVID-19. Clones were sequenced by immunoSEQ multiplex PCR, and TCRdb holds only the in-frame ones, with some missing. Of 180,000 or so clones in the sample, over 75% were seen once. The germline V gene has CDR1 KGHSH and CDR2 LQKENI. This CDR3 spans 15 amino acids. V lost 0 bases, J lost 1 base, and 9 bases lay in between. This TCR came from a woman younger than 35 who had recovered from COVID-19. The chain links TRBV18 to TRBJ1-1; D is ambiguous. The source material was PBMCs or T cells enriched from blood (not recorded which). CDR3 protein: CASSPPGSQNTEAFF. CDR3 in DNA: TGTGCCAGCTCACCACCCGGGTCTCAGAACACTGAAGCTTTCTTT. Using reference TRBV18 and TRBJ1-1 for the parts outside the CDR3, the full variable domain is NAGVMQNPRHLVRRRGQEARLRCSPMKGHSHVYWYRQLPEEGLKFMVYLQKENIIDESGMPKERFSAEFPKEGPSILRIQQVVRGDSAAYFCASSPPGSQNTEAFFGQGTRLTVV.